A single sample is the source of the 10 T cell receptor beta chains below, sequenced in a study of CD8 T cells in ankylosing spondylitis. The study's findings and limits: Made up of under ten highly homologous variants, a TCR beta motif appeared characteristic of ankylosing spondylitis blood.

TCRdb re-derived calls from the 5' RACE reads in MiXCR, one entry per CDR3 protein. The sample has roughly 370,000 distinct CDR3 sequences; about a fifth are singletons. Their antigens remain unidentified. The specimen was blood, either unsorted or a sorted T cell fraction (not recorded which). Receptors originate from a male donor with ankylosing spondylitis.

This clonotype was counted ten times or more. The rearrangement uses TRBV10-3 and TRBJ2-3; weak D call: TRBD1 (6 bases). This CDR3 contains 14 residues. CDR1 is ENHRY, CDR2 SYGVKD, per germline. The V end lost 3 bases, the J end lost 4 bases, and 11 bases lay between the germline ends. The CDR3 here is CAISDLQGADTQYF. As DNA, the CDR3 is TGTGCCATCAGTGATCTACAGGGAGCAGATACGCAGTATTTT.

The rearrangement uses TRBV10-3 and TRBJ1-6; tentatively, D is TRBD1 (6 bases). V dropped 4 bases and J dropped 10 bases, with 14 bases sitting between them. The CDR3 covers 14 residues. Per germline, CDR1 ENHRY and CDR2 SYGVKD. DNA of the CDR3: TGTGCCATCAGTGGGAACAGGGAGAACTCACCCCTCCACTTT. It is translated as CAISGNRENSPLHF.

CDR3 DNA sequence: TGTGCCAGCAGCCTTATACAGGGATTCTTTGAGCCCCAGCATTTT. This codes for CASSLIQGFFEPQHF. V gene TRBV28 combines with J gene TRBJ1-5, with a tentative D call TRBD1 (6 bases). The CDR3 runs 15 residues. The V gene's germline CDR1 is MDHEN and CDR2 SYDVKM. V lost 6 bases and J lost 8, with 20 bases in between. The variable domain in full, completed from reference TRBV28 and TRBJ1-5, reads DVKVTQSSRYLVKRTGEKVFLECVQDMDHENMFWYRQDPGLGLRLIYFSYDVKMKEKGDIPEGYSVSREKKERFSLILESASTNQTSMYLCASSLIQGFFEPQHFGDGTRLSIL.

This chain links TRBV25-1 with TRBJ2-3; 8 bases line up with TRBD2. V dropped 8 bases and J dropped 3; count of bases not matched to a gene: 4. Germline assignment: CDR1 MGHDK and CDR2 SYGVNS. The CDR3 covers 13 residues. The DNA of the CDR3 is TGTGCCAGCGGAGAGCGGGGGACAGATACGCAGTATTTT. Protein sequence: CASGERGTDTQYF.

The CDR3 protein is CASSRDRGNSNQPQHF. The CDR3 bases are TGTGCCAGCAGCCGAGACAGGGGCAATAGCAATCAGCCCCAGCATTTT. V gene TRBV16 combines with J gene TRBJ1-5; 8 bases align to TRBD1. This CDR3 comprises 16 residues. Germline lookup yields CDR1 KGHSY and CDR2 FQNENV. V was pared by 4 bases and J by 0 bases, with 5 bases of the junction left unmatched.

V and J are TRBV10-3 and TRBJ2-5; D may be TRBD1 or TRBD2 (5 bases each). Germline V lookup: CDR1 ENHRY, CDR2 SYGVKD. This CDR3 spans 13 amino acids. V was shortened by 7 bases and J by 3 bases, with 12 bases between the two germline ends. This chain's CDR3 is CAIMRDPKETQYF. The CDR3 DNA follows: TGTGCCATCATGAGGGACCCCAAAGAGACCCAGTACTTC.

The V gene is TRBV29-1, the J gene TRBJ1-2; the match to TRBD1 covers 12 bases. The CDR3 runs 12 residues. The V segment lost 5 bases and the J segment 10 bases; nucleotides outside the gene matches: 5. Germline values: CDR1 SQVTM, CDR2 ANQGSEA. The CDR3 loop is CSVRDRGLVYTF. The CDR3 nucleotides read TGCAGCGTTCGGGACAGGGGGCTTGTCTACACCTTC.

The V call is TRBV7-9, the J call TRBJ2-1, with 9 bases fitting TRBD2. The CDR3 runs to 16 residues. Germline V gene sequence: CDR1 SEHNR, CDR2 FQNEAQ (reference sequence). V trimming: 4 bases; J trimming: 4 bases; junction bases outside the gene matches: 8. This CDR3 reads CASSWDLAGLYNEQFF. CDR3 DNA: TGTGCCAGCAGCTGGGATCTAGCGGGACTATACAATGAGCAGTTCTTC.

This clonotype was counted only a few times. The gene calls are TRBV4-3 and TRBJ1-2; D is unresolved. This CDR3 spans 14 amino acids. The germline V gene encodes CDR1 LGHNA and CDR2 YSLEER. Deletions cut 2 bases from V and 2 bases from J, with 9 bases between. Here the CDR3 DNA reads TGCGCCAGCAGCCAAATAGCTGCAAACTATGGCTACACCTTC. This gives the protein CASSQIAANYGYTF.

Many counts were recorded for this clonotype. The chain uses TRBV5-1 and TRBJ2-7; TRBD1 matches 7 bases. With 4 bases clipped from V and 3 bases from J, the junction kept 7 bases outside the gene matches. The germline V gene has CDR1 SGHRS and CDR2 YFSETQ. This CDR3 region has 14 residues. CDR3 sequence: CASSLGTANYEQYF. The CDR3 nucleotides read TGCGCCAGCAGCCTCGGGACAGCTAACTACGAGCAGTACTTC.